This T cell receptor (beta chain) was sequenced in a study of cytomegalovirus exposure and HLA in healthy donors (dated by TCRdb to about 2017). With regard to the full study: An earlier analysis of approximately 640 of the donors reported about 250 Gb of sequence data and some 100 million unique TCR beta sequences from roughly 200 million T cells. Roughly 320 gigabases of sequencing data and around 80 million unique TCR sequences made up an early release that covered under 750 HLA-typed donors. Of the roughly 400 genotyped donors, around 81% fell in the genetic ancestry cluster associated with self-reported Caucasian donors. The aim of the study was to test whether cataloging public T cell receptors could identify signatures of past pathogen exposure. The study profiled the T cell repertoires of more than 500 subjects by immunosequencing and related them to cytomegalovirus serostatus. A separate validation cohort of roughly 110 different subjects was used in addition to the approximately 700-subject first cohort. The study combined high-throughput TCR immunosequencing, statistical association of individual TCRs with disease status, and machine learning to predict cytomegalovirus infection status. A later analysis re-analyzed previously published TCR beta repertoires from roughly 600 donors and added high-resolution HLA genotyping to study TCR occurrence patterns. The later analysis used no new phenotypic data to find candidate immune exposures, relying instead on TCR beta sequences and their occurrence across donors. To decide whether each TCR beta V gene segment behaved as functional or pseudogenic, an earlier analysis of approximately 590 of the donors relied on high-throughput TCR beta sequencing. Donor age, sex, ethnicity and CMV serostatus were compiled alongside the repertoire data. Genome-wide SNP genotypes for about 65% of the 666 donors were used in a later genetic analysis, which treated that subset as a discovery cohort. All discovery cohort repertoires had been generated using a single sequencing platform. HLA typing covered class I and class II loci at four-digit resolution. The number of typed donors differed by locus: roughly 620-630 for A, B, C, DRB1 and DQB1; roughly 510 for DQA1; around 610 for DPA1; and 450 to 480 for DPB1. About five DR-DQ haplotypes were handled as single units for association and clustering, since linkage in the cohort was strong. Across 300 to 500 genotyped donors of the cohort, an average of about 250,000 unique TCR beta nucleotide sequences per donor were sequenced, and approximately 17% of those sequences were non-productive.

The cohort comprised under 700 healthy bone marrow donors. At the time of sampling, every cohort member was nominally healthy, though immune exposures that went unrecorded were likely present. The donor was CMV seronegative and was included in the group of about 350 seronegative cohort members. Each donor provided a peripheral blood sample, and peripheral blood mononuclear cells were used for TCR beta sequencing. Genomic DNA was extracted from the blood cell samples with the Qiagen DNeasy Blood Extraction Kit. The library relied on the immunoSEQ multiplex PCR assay. For the multiplex PCR, a mixture combining 60 forward primers for TCR Vbeta segments and 13 reverse primers for TCR Jbeta segments was used. The CDR3 region of rearranged TCR beta genes was amplified from genomic DNA by a multiplex PCR assay. Amplified TCR beta libraries were sequenced as 87-base-pair reads on the Illumina HiSeq System. The authors' pipeline ran thus. A later analysis counted 65 million to 90 million unique TCR beta chains across the 600 to 850 repertoires, and about 10 million of these chains were shared by at least two donors. Raw reads were error-corrected and collapsed into unique sequences by a nearest-neighbor algorithm in which closely related sequences were merged to remove PCR and sequencing errors. V, D and J gene segments were assigned by aligning CDR3 sequences to IMGT reference sequences. For a sequence to be retained, a match of at least six nucleotides to both a V gene segment and a J gene segment was required. Rearrangements were called productive when the CDR3 lacked stop codons and stayed in frame with V and J; all others were non-productive. CDR3 was defined by IMGT convention, running from the second conserved V-encoded cysteine to the conserved J-encoded phenylalanine. In an earlier analysis of more than 550 of the donors, sequences lacking an unambiguous match to a single V gene segment were excluded. An earlier analysis of under 750 of the donors called V segments functional above 56.7% productive rearrangements and segregating when the between-donor standard deviation exceeded 5%. A statistical classification framework was developed to diagnose cytomegalovirus status using the catalog of TCR beta chain sequences. A later analysis assigned V and J genes by comparing TCR nucleotide sequences with IMGT/GENE-DB human TR gene sequences. Using the TCRdist pipeline, a later analysis assigned CDR3 sequences along with most-parsimonious VDJ recombination scenarios. In a later analysis, each TCR beta chain was defined by its CDR3 amino acid sequence together with its V-gene family, and reads lacking a unique V-gene family were excluded. As a way to deal with suspected cross-contamination and a sequencing artifact, a later analysis dropped 450 to 600 nucleotide sequences that were highly shared and had low generation probability. For each public chain, a later analysis derived a clonal expansion index from normalized ranks of inferred template counts within each repertoire. A later analysis computed generation probabilities with a VDJ recombination model fitted to out-of-frame rearrangements, and checked the results against IGoR. Hypergeometric tests were used in a later analysis to score TCR-TCR, TCR-HLA and TCR-CMV co-occurrence, with a repertoire-size bias correction applied to the TCR pairs. False discovery rates were estimated in a later analysis by permuting HLA or CMV assignments 20 times. In a later analysis, co-occurring TCRs were grouped with DBSCAN, and TCRdist sequence similarity was added when clustering was performed within HLA-allele-positive subsets. Repertoires with fewer than 30,000 or more than 120,000 public chains, plus five repertoires with anomalous nucleotide sharing, were excluded from co-occurrence clustering. Not all clones reach the TCRdb copy of this immuneACCESS table, which keeps in-frame sequences only. Checked studies attribute under half of the gap to unresolved V genes and leave the rest unexplained. V, J and clone size reflect that table, while D and trimming were determined from the DNA. The sample table lists roughly 200,000 clones, around 78% of them with a count of one. Together, the top ten hold approximately 2% of the sample.

The paper as a whole reports these results and caveats: In a later genetic analysis, fewer N-insertions in productive TCRs were reported among donors in an Asian-associated ancestry cluster than the roughly 700-donor mean. The presence/absence analyses assumed that sequencing depth was roughly uniform across donors, and that assumption may not be true. A later analysis found that TCR association rates varied across HLA loci, with DRB1 alleles showing the most associated TCRs and HLA-C alleles the fewest. A later analysis found that most CMV-associated TCR beta chains appeared HLA-restricted, with HLA associations seemingly driven largely by CMV exposure. The authors suggested that the approach could potentially be generalized to other disease states and immunological phenotypes. Correlated functional status among segregating V segments might reflect linkage disequilibrium, but an unknown experimental factor could not be ruled out. Some IMGT-functional V segments, including TRBV6-2 and TRBV6-3, could not be told apart with the 87-base-pair reads, so those segments were excluded. In an earlier analysis of 587 of the donors, most TCR beta V segments appeared in productive rearrangements about 87% or about 30% of the time, broadly matching IMGT annotations. While some public TCRs were present in many individuals, most TCR sequences turned up only very rarely across donors. According to a later analysis, parvovirus B19, influenza, CMV and Epstein-Barr virus appeared linked to several top co-occurrence clusters. Because HLA typing was missing for some donors at each locus, association tests included only the typed subset. This cohort had only TCR beta chains sequenced, and the lack of alpha or paired-chain data limited which features could be detected. An association between a missense DCLRE1C variant and V-gene and J-gene trimming of TCR beta chains was found in a later genetic analysis and replicated in an independent cohort. Over 15 rarely observed V segments, including chromosome 9 orphons, were excluded from the earlier analysis of a few hundred of the donors because counts were too low. Strong co-occurrence of HLA alleles, especially DR and DQ, made assigning TCR associations to individual alleles difficult. The sequencing pipeline was judged likely to have produced a cluster of highly shared sequence variants as a technical artifact. In vitro tests confirmed that three of the cytomegalovirus-associated TCR beta chains recognize cytomegalovirus antigens. In both the original and validation cohorts, the classifier was reported to diagnose cytomegalovirus status with high specificity and sensitivity. The study listed around 160 TCR beta chains as associated with cytomegalovirus. CMV serostatus was the only immune exposure information available for the cohort. In a later analysis, 16,951 TCR beta sequences were associated with specific HLA alleles at a false discovery rate of 0.05. A later analysis found that HLA-associated TCR beta chains were more clonally expanded and had lower generation probabilities than equally common non-associated chains. A further reported finding was that TCR beta sequences accurately predicted the HLA-A and HLA-B alleles for most subjects in the first cohort.

V ends up 3 bases short and J 3 bases short, with an unmatched junction base count of 7. The CDR3 has 15 amino acids, counting the end cysteine and phenylalanine. Just the 45-base CDR3 DNA is kept, in frame starting at base 1. CDR1 and CDR2 are drawn from the germline V gene: SQVTM, ANQGSEA. About this clone: The antigen it binds to is not known. No much larger clone is present one base from it, and per-base qualities are unavailable.

The chain was built from TRBV29-1 and TRBJ2-3; 9 central bases correspond to TRBD2. The TCR was taken from a young man in good health and CMV-seronegative. Source material: PBMCs. The bases are TGCAGCGTTGAGGTAGCGGGAGTTGGTACAGATACGCAGTATTTT. This codes for CSVEVAGVGTDTQYF.